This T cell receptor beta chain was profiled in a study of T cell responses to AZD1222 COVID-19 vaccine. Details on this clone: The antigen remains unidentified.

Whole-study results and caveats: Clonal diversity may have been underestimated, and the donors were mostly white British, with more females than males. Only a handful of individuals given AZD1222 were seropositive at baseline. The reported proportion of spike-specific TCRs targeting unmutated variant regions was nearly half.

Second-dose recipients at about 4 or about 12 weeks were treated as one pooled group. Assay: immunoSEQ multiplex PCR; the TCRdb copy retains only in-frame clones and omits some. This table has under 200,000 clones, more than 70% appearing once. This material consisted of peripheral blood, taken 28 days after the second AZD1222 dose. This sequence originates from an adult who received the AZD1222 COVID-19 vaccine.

The CDR3 bases are TGTGCCAGCAGCTTACAGCCGGGACTAGCGAGAAATGAGCAGTTCTTC. As protein: CASSLQPGLARNEQFF. The genes are TRBV7-2 and TRBJ2-1; TRBD2 matches at 10 bases. Germline CDR1 and CDR2: SGHTA and FQGNSA. After removal of 2 bases from V and 7 bases from J, the junction contained 8 bases not matched to a gene. This CDR3 has 16 residues.